A selection of T cell receptor beta chains follows, all from one sample in a study of regulatory T cells in long-lasting Graves disease. TCRdb called the multiplex PCR reads again in MiXCR, with one record for every CDR3 protein. The sample gives approximately 350,000 distinct CDR3 sequences, 20% to 25% of which show up once; 25% to 30% is in the top ten. Sample: peripheral blood mononuclear cells (PBMCs), taken when the disease was refractory, from a patient treated with antithyroid drugs. The origin of the receptors is a woman in her 40s with Graves disease. Both conserved end residues are part of each CDR3. Fields, in order: clone size, J gene, D gene, V gene, CDR3 DNA, CDR3 protein. D genes are given only for firm matches. A clone size is listed for some rows: how often the clone was seen (once, few, many), or a class if it is expanded.

clone_size: many; j_call: TRBJ2-2; d_call: TRBD2; v_call: TRBV27; cdr3_nt: TGTGCCAGCAGACGAGCGGGAATGGGGGAGCTGTTTTTT; cdr3_aa: CASRRAGMGELFF
clone_size: many; j_call: TRBJ2-7; d_call: TRBD1; v_call: TRBV27; cdr3_nt: TGTGCCAGCAGCCGCCTTGGGGACAGGGGATACGAGCAGTACTTC; cdr3_aa: CASSRLGDRGYEQYF
clone_size: NA; j_call: TRBJ2-3; d_call: NA; v_call: TRBV3-1; cdr3_nt: TGTGCCAGCAGCCCCGAGCTGTCTAGCACAGATACGCAGTATTTT; cdr3_aa: CASSPELSSTDTQYF
clone_size: NA; j_call: TRBJ1-1; d_call: NA; v_call: TRBV28; cdr3_nt: TGTGCCAGCGCGTTGGGACTGAACACTGAAGCTTTCTTT; cdr3_aa: CASALGLNTEAFF
clone_size: few; j_call: TRBJ2-7; d_call: TRBD2; v_call: TRBV7-2; cdr3_nt: TGTGCCAGCAGCCCCTGGACTAGCGGGAGGGACGAGCAGTACTTC; cdr3_aa: CASSPWTSGRDEQYF
clone_size: few; j_call: TRBJ1-6; d_call: NA; v_call: TRBV6-1; cdr3_nt: TGTGCCAGCAGTCCCTACGGGGAGAGTTCACCCCTCCACTTT; cdr3_aa: CASSPYGESSPLHF
clone_size: many; j_call: TRBJ2-5; d_call: NA; v_call: TRBV15; cdr3_nt: TGTGCCACCAGCAGACCCGACGGTTCGGGGACCCAGTACTTC; cdr3_aa: CATSRPDGSGTQYF
clone_size: once; j_call: TRBJ2-1; d_call: NA; v_call: TRBV11-2; cdr3_nt: TGTGCCAGCAGCACCGAGTCAAGCTCCTACAATGAGCAGTTCTTC; cdr3_aa: CASSTESSSYNEQFF
clone_size: NA; j_call: TRBJ2-5; d_call: TRBD2; v_call: TRBV14; cdr3_nt: TGTGCCAGCAGCCTTCCCCCAAAGACTAGCGACCGGTTAGAGACCCAGTACTTC; cdr3_aa: CASSLPPKTSDRLETQYF
clone_size: few; j_call: TRBJ2-5; d_call: NA; v_call: TRBV28; cdr3_nt: TGTGCCAGCCCCCCCACCGTAAGCGGCGCCGAAGAGACCCAGTACTTC; cdr3_aa: CASPPTVSGAEETQYF
clone_size: NA; j_call: TRBJ1-2; d_call: NA; v_call: TRBV15; cdr3_nt: TGTGCCACCAGCAGAGGGGGATGGGCGGCGCCCTATGGCTACACCTTC; cdr3_aa: CATSRGGWAAPYGYTF
clone_size: many; j_call: TRBJ2-7; d_call: NA; v_call: TRBV29-1; cdr3_nt: TGCAGCGTTGAAGAGTGGAGCGAGCAGTACTTC; cdr3_aa: CSVEEWSEQYF
clone_size: NA; j_call: TRBJ2-3; d_call: NA; v_call: TRBV7-2; cdr3_nt: TGTGCCAGCAGCTTATCTTCCTTGAGTTCAGATACGCAGTATTTT; cdr3_aa: CASSLSSLSSDTQYF
clone_size: few; j_call: TRBJ2-5; d_call: TRBD2; v_call: TRBV27; cdr3_nt: TGTGCCAGCAGTCAAGGACTAGCGACAGGGGAGACCCAGTACTTC; cdr3_aa: CASSQGLATGETQYF
clone_size: many; j_call: TRBJ1-2; d_call: TRBD1; v_call: TRBV28; cdr3_nt: TGTGCCAGCAGCCGGTCAGGGGGCGGCTATGGCTACACCTTC; cdr3_aa: CASSRSGGGYGYTF
clone_size: few; j_call: TRBJ1-5; d_call: NA; v_call: TRBV3-1; cdr3_nt: TGTGCCAGCAGCCAAGATTATACAGGGTTAAGTCAGCCCCAGCATTTT; cdr3_aa: CASSQDYTGLSQPQHF
clone_size: NA; j_call: TRBJ2-5; d_call: TRBD1; v_call: TRBV9; cdr3_nt: TGTGCCAGCAGCCTATCCCCCCAGGGGGCGAGGGAGACCCAGTACTTC; cdr3_aa: CASSLSPQGARETQYF
clone_size: many; j_call: TRBJ1-1; d_call: NA; v_call: TRBV2; cdr3_nt: TGTGCCAGCAGTGAAGGTCTAACTGGGGGGCTTAGTGAAGCTTTCTTT; cdr3_aa: CASSEGLTGGLSEAFF
clone_size: NA; j_call: TRBJ2-7; d_call: NA; v_call: TRBV29-1; cdr3_nt: TGCAGCATTTCACGGGGAGCGGACGAGCAGTACTTC; cdr3_aa: CSISRGADEQYF
clone_size: many; j_call: TRBJ1-2; d_call: NA; v_call: TRBV28; cdr3_nt: TGTGCCAGCTCCGGGGGTCTAGGCTACACCTTC; cdr3_aa: CASSGGLGYTF
clone_size: many; j_call: TRBJ1-1; d_call: NA; v_call: TRBV28; cdr3_nt: TGTGCCAGCAGTTTAATAGGGGCCACTGAAGCTTTCTTT; cdr3_aa: CASSLIGATEAFF
clone_size: NA; j_call: TRBJ2-1; d_call: TRBD2; v_call: TRBV7-3; cdr3_nt: TGTGCCAGCAGCTCATCCGGGACTAGCGGGGGAATTGAGCAGTTCTTC; cdr3_aa: CASSSSGTSGGIEQFF
clone_size: many; j_call: TRBJ2-5; d_call: NA; v_call: TRBV19; cdr3_nt: TGTGCCAGTAGCAACCTCGGCGAGAGGGGGGAGACCCAGTACTTC; cdr3_aa: CASSNLGERGETQYF
clone_size: NA; j_call: TRBJ2-3; d_call: TRBD1; v_call: TRBV6-1; cdr3_nt: TGTGCCAGCAGTGAACAGACAGGGAAGGGAGATACGCAGTATTTT; cdr3_aa: CASSEQTGKGDTQYF
clone_size: NA; j_call: TRBJ2-7; d_call: NA; v_call: TRBV7-9; cdr3_nt: TGTGCCAGCAGCTTAGAAGTCGGGGGCCGGTTCTCCTACGAGCAGTACTTC; cdr3_aa: CASSLEVGGRFSYEQYF
clone_size: NA; j_call: TRBJ2-1; d_call: TRBD2; v_call: TRBV20-1; cdr3_nt: TGCAGTGCTAGTGATAGCGGGAGAAACAATGAGCAGTTCTTC; cdr3_aa: CSASDSGRNNEQFF
clone_size: many; j_call: TRBJ2-6; d_call: TRBD1; v_call: TRBV6-1; cdr3_nt: TGTGCCAGCAGCGTTAGTAGGGACAGGGTTGTATTCTCTGGGGCCAACGTCCTGACTTTC; cdr3_aa: CASSVSRDRVVFSGANVLTF
clone_size: NA; j_call: TRBJ1-6; d_call: NA; v_call: TRBV12-3/TRBV12-4; cdr3_nt: TGTGCCAGCAGTTTGAAGGCCGAGACAAGGCCTCATAATTCACCCCTCCACTTT; cdr3_aa: CASSLKAETRPHNSPLHF
clone_size: few; j_call: TRBJ2-5; d_call: TRBD2; v_call: TRBV12-3/TRBV12-4; cdr3_nt: TGTGCCAGCAGCCCTCCGGGGGTAGCGGGAGTAGAGACCCAGTACTTC; cdr3_aa: CASSPPGVAGVETQYF
clone_size: NA; j_call: TRBJ2-1; d_call: TRBD2; v_call: TRBV2; cdr3_nt: TGTGCCATCTATAGCGGGAGGGCCGTATACAATGAGCAGTTCTTC; cdr3_aa: CAIYSGRAVYNEQFF
clone_size: NA; j_call: TRBJ2-7; d_call: NA; v_call: TRBV11-2; cdr3_nt: TGTGCCAGCAGCCCATCGGGGGCCGAGCAGTACTTC; cdr3_aa: CASSPSGAEQYF
clone_size: NA; j_call: TRBJ1-2; d_call: NA; v_call: TRBV27; cdr3_nt: TGTGCCAGCAGTTTTGCCAAGAACTATGGCTACACCTTC; cdr3_aa: CASSFAKNYGYTF
clone_size: many; j_call: TRBJ1-6; d_call: TRBD1; v_call: TRBV28; cdr3_nt: TGTGCCAGCAGTCGACAGGGCGGAAGAAATTCACCCCTCCACTTT; cdr3_aa: CASSRQGGRNSPLHF
clone_size: few; j_call: TRBJ2-1; d_call: TRBD1; v_call: TRBV27; cdr3_nt: TGTGCCAGCACACCGGGACAGGGGGCTCACGAGCAGTTCTTC; cdr3_aa: CASTPGQGAHEQFF
clone_size: few; j_call: TRBJ2-3; d_call: NA; v_call: TRBV11-2; cdr3_nt: TGTGCCAGCAGCTCCCCTTTCTCTACAGATACGCAGTATTTT; cdr3_aa: CASSSPFSTDTQYF
clone_size: many; j_call: TRBJ1-1; d_call: NA; v_call: TRBV28; cdr3_nt: TGTGCCAGCAGTCTCAACTCTCCTGAAGCTTTCTTT; cdr3_aa: CASSLNSPEAFF
clone_size: NA; j_call: TRBJ2-7; d_call: TRBD2; v_call: TRBV10-3; cdr3_nt: TGTGCCATCAGTGTGGGGACTAGCGGAGGGCCCTACGAGCAGTACTTC; cdr3_aa: CAISVGTSGGPYEQYF
clone_size: NA; j_call: TRBJ2-5; d_call: NA; v_call: TRBV11-2; cdr3_nt: TGTGCCAGCAGCTCGAAACGGCCGGGGGAGACCCAGTACTTC; cdr3_aa: CASSSKRPGETQYF
clone_size: few; j_call: TRBJ2-7; d_call: NA; v_call: TRBV20-1; cdr3_nt: TGCAGTGCTAGAAACTTATACTACGAGCAGTACTTC; cdr3_aa: CSARNLYYEQYF
clone_size: many; j_call: TRBJ2-5; d_call: NA; v_call: TRBV7-9; cdr3_nt: TGTGCCAGCAGCTTGGGATTGAAGACCCAGTACTTC; cdr3_aa: CASSLGLKTQYF
clone_size: few; j_call: TRBJ1-3; d_call: TRBD1; v_call: TRBV9; cdr3_nt: TGTGCCAGCAGCAAACAAACAGGGGCTGGAAACACCATATATTTT; cdr3_aa: CASSKQTGAGNTIYF
clone_size: many; j_call: TRBJ2-2; d_call: TRBD2; v_call: TRBV6-5; cdr3_nt: TGTGCCAGCAGTTACTCGAGGCCGGGAGGCAGGAACGGGGAGCTGTTTTTT; cdr3_aa: CASSYSRPGGRNGELFF
clone_size: many; j_call: TRBJ1-5; d_call: NA; v_call: TRBV2; cdr3_nt: TGTGCCAGCAGCCGACCCAATCAGCCCCAGCATTTT; cdr3_aa: CASSRPNQPQHF
clone_size: many; j_call: TRBJ2-7; d_call: TRBD2; v_call: TRBV2; cdr3_nt: TGTGCCAGCCTAGTAGCGGGAGGGTTCTCCGAGCAGTACTTC; cdr3_aa: CASLVAGGFSEQYF
clone_size: NA; j_call: TRBJ1-2; d_call: TRBD1; v_call: TRBV15; cdr3_nt: TGTGCCACCAGCAGAGATGGACAGGCCTTCCATGGCTACACCTTC; cdr3_aa: CATSRDGQAFHGYTF
clone_size: few; j_call: TRBJ2-3; d_call: TRBD2; v_call: TRBV6-1; cdr3_nt: TGTGCCAGCAGTCCCGGGACTAGCGGGGGCACAGATACGCAGTATTTT; cdr3_aa: CASSPGTSGGTDTQYF
clone_size: NA; j_call: TRBJ2-1; d_call: TRBD2; v_call: TRBV28; cdr3_nt: TGTGCCGCCGCTTATCGAGGGCTAGCGGGATTCAATGAGCAGTTCTTC; cdr3_aa: CAAAYRGLAGFNEQFF
clone_size: many; j_call: TRBJ1-2; d_call: TRBD1; v_call: TRBV29-1; cdr3_nt: TGCAGCATTACAGGGGACTATGGCTACACCTTC; cdr3_aa: CSITGDYGYTF
clone_size: many; j_call: TRBJ1-5; d_call: NA; v_call: TRBV2; cdr3_nt: TGTGCCAGCAGTGAAGGGGGGGGAAATCAGCCCCAGCATTTT; cdr3_aa: CASSEGGGNQPQHF
clone_size: many; j_call: TRBJ1-2; d_call: NA; v_call: TRBV7-2; cdr3_nt: TGTGCCAGCAGCTCGGGACCCTACTATGGCTACACCTTC; cdr3_aa: CASSSGPYYGYTF
clone_size: few; j_call: TRBJ2-5; d_call: NA; v_call: TRBV27; cdr3_nt: TGTGCCAGCAGTTCGATCCCGGGACTGCAAGAGACCCAGTACTTC; cdr3_aa: CASSSIPGLQETQYF
clone_size: many; j_call: TRBJ2-7; d_call: NA; v_call: TRBV6-1; cdr3_nt: TGTGCCAGCAGGCGCACAACCTACGAGCAGTACTTC; cdr3_aa: CASRRTTYEQYF
clone_size: NA; j_call: TRBJ1-4; d_call: NA; v_call: TRBV10-3; cdr3_nt: TGTGCCATCAGCGCCCTAATTTCTGAAAAACTGTTTTTT; cdr3_aa: CAISALISEKLFF
clone_size: many; j_call: TRBJ2-3; d_call: TRBD2; v_call: TRBV2; cdr3_nt: TGTGCCAGCAGTGAAACCGTTGTTGGACTAGCGGTTGTTGATACGCAGTATTTT; cdr3_aa: CASSETVVGLAVVDTQYF